This T cell receptor (beta chain) was obtained from a study of blood T cell repertoires in COVID-19. Study summary: Sources were T cells, B-cell-depleted T cells, or PBMCs; the material itself was cDNA or gDNA.

Per the study methods: Nucleated cell counts were estimated from reference gene primer amplification. Produced via immunoSEQ multiplex PCR; TCRdb's table is partial and in-frame only. The DNA was the basis for D and trimming; V, J and clone size are from that table. The profile shows about 280,000 clones, approximately 84% of them singletons. A word on this clone: Other DNA sequences in the same sample also yield this CDR3.

The CDR3 covers 13 residues. Germline V gives CDR1 MNHEY, CDR2 SVGAGI. The V gene lost 5 bases and the J gene lost 1 base, with 8 bases spanning the gap. The chain carries TRBV6-5 and TRBJ1-1; D is perhaps TRBD1 (5 bases). This receptor was identified in a woman in her twenties or thirties who had recovered from COVID-19. The sample was peripheral blood. In DNA form, the CDR3 reads TGTGCCAGCAGTCGGGACTCGAACACTGAAGCTTTCTTT. It encodes CASSRDSNTEAFF.